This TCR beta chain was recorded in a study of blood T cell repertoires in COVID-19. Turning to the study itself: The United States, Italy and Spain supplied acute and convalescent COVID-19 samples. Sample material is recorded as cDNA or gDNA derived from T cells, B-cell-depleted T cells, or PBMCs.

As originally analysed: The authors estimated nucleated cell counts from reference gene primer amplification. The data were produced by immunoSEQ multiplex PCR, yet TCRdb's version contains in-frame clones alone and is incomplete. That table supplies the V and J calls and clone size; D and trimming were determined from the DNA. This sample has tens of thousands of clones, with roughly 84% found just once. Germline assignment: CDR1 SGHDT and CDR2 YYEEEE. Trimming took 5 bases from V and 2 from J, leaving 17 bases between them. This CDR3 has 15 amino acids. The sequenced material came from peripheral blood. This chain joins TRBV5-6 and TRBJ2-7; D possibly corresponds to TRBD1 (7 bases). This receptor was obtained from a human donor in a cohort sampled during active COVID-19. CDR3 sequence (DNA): TGTGCCAGCAGTCTGGGGGCAGGGGGGACCTACGAGCAGTACTTC. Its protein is CASSLGAGGTYEQYF.